A selection of T cell receptor beta chains follows, all from one sample in a study of cytomegalovirus exposure and HLA in healthy donors. Libraries were prepared by immunoSEQ multiplex PCR; TCRdb keeps only in-frame clonotypes and omits some of them. The sample records over 150,000 clones, over 75% being singletons. The sample comprised PBMCs. Receptor source: a woman aged 40 to 49 in good health and CMV-seropositive. The CDR3 runs from the conserved cysteine through the conserved F or W. The D gene is left open where the match is weak. Only part of the rows carry a size: once, few, many, or a class if the clone is expanded.

>NA|TRBJ2-7|13|TRBD2|TRBV14
TGTGCCAGCAGCGTTATAGCGGGAGGCGAGCAGTACTTC
CASSVIAGGEQYF
>NA|TRBJ2-1|15|TRBD2|TRBV30
TGTGCCTGGGCCCACGTGGCGGGAGGATACAATGAGCAGTTCTTC
CAWAHVAGGYNEQFF
>once|TRBJ1-6|15|NA|TRBV5-1
TGCGCCAGCAGCTTGGCCACGGGGGGCAGGGGTCCCCTCCACTTT
CASSLATGGRGPLHF
>NA|TRBJ1-2|14|NA|TRBV11-3
TGTGCCAGCAGCTATTACCCGCAGGGTGGCGGCTACACCTTC
CASSYYPQGGGYTF
>few|TRBJ2-6|16|TRBD2|TRBV2
TGTGCCAGCAGGCGGACTAGCGGAACTGGGGCCAACGTCCTGACTTTC
CASRRTSGTGANVLTF
>once|TRBJ2-1|16|NA|TRBV28
TGTGCCAGCAGTTTATCTGTCCCGGGGAAGGCCAATGAGCAGTTCTTC
CASSLSVPGKANEQFF
>once|TRBJ2-1|16|NA|TRBV2
TGTGCCAGCAGCACTAGCCGGGGCCCAAAGAACAATGAGCAGTTCTTC
CASSTSRGPKNNEQFF
>NA|TRBJ2-7|16|NA|TRBV27
TGTGCCAGCAGCTCCACCGGGACACTCTCCTCCTACGAGCAGTACTTC
CASSSTGTLSSYEQYF
>NA|TRBJ1-1|17|TRBD1|TRBV4-1
TGCGCCAGCAGCCAAGATCCGGCGGGACAGATGAACACTGAAGCTTTCTTT
CASSQDPAGQMNTEAFF
>NA|TRBJ2-3|15|NA|TRBV10-1
TGCGCCAGCAGTGATCAAATAGGGGGCACAGATACGCAGTATTTT
CASSDQIGGTDTQYF
>NA|TRBJ1-5|17|TRBD1|TRBV5-8
TGTGCCAGCAGCTTGGGGGGACAGGGAGGCGACAATCAGCCCCAGCATTTT
CASSLGGQGGDNQPQHF
>NA|TRBJ2-7|15|TRBD2|TRBV29-1
TGCAGCGTTTTAGCGGGAGGGTTCGGAACCTACGAGCAGTACTTC
CSVLAGGFGTYEQYF
>few|TRBJ2-7|13|NA|TRBV19
TGTGCCAGTAGTTCCGGGAGTCGCTACGAGCAGTACTTC
CASSSGSRYEQYF
>NA|TRBJ1-1|12|NA|TRBV7-9
TGTTCCAGCAGCTTATCCTTATCTGAAGCTTTCTTT
CSSSLSLSEAFF
>NA|TRBJ2-5|15|TRBD2|TRBV2
TGTGCCAGCCCGAACCTAGCGGGCCCCCAAGAGACCCAGTACTTC
CASPNLAGPQETQYF
>NA|TRBJ2-2|15|NA|TRBV19
TGTGCCAGTAGTCCCCAGGACAGAATCACCGGGGAGCTGTTTTTT
CASSPQDRITGELFF
>NA|TRBJ1-2|15|TRBD1|TRBV4-2
TGTGCCAGCAGCCAAGAGGGACAGGTTCTTGGTGGCTACACCTTC
CASSQEGQVLGGYTF
>NA|TRBJ1-3|16|NA|TRBV10-2
TGCGCCAGCAGTGAAACAGGCAGTATTCCTGGAAACACCATATATTTT
CASSETGSIPGNTIYF
>NA|TRBJ1-1|15|TRBD1|TRBV18
TGTGCCAGCTCACCACGGGGACAGGGTGGCACTGAAGCTTTCTTT
CASSPRGQGGTEAFF
>few|TRBJ2-1|15|TRBD1|TRBV30
TGTGCCTGGACGTACCGGGACAGGGCCTACAATGAGCAGTTCTTC
CAWTYRDRAYNEQFF
>NA|TRBJ1-4|14|NA|TRBV9
TGTGCCAGCAGTCGGGGGGGGGTTAATGAAAAACTGTTTTTT
CASSRGGVNEKLFF
>NA|TRBJ2-3|14|NA|TRBV13
TGTGCCAGCAGCTTAGCGGGAGCGCCAGATACGCAGTATTTT
CASSLAGAPDTQYF
>NA|TRBJ2-1|14|TRBD2|TRBV6-1
TGTGCCAGCAGTGCCTGGACTAGCGGGTCCGATCGGTTCTTC
CASSAWTSGSDRFF
>NA|TRBJ2-7|14|NA|TRBV6-6
TGTGCCAGCAGTTACTCGCAAACGGCCTACGAGCAGTACTTC
CASSYSQTAYEQYF
>once|TRBJ2-1|16|NA|TRBV7-9
TGTGCCAGCAGCCTTAAACATGGAGTTTCCTACAATGAGCAGTTCTTC
CASSLKHGVSYNEQFF
>NA|TRBJ1-2|15|NA|TRBV15
TGTGCCACCAGCAGAGTTCGACAGGCAAACTATGGCTACACCTTC
CATSRVRQANYGYTF
>NA|TRBJ2-7|13|TRBD2|TRBV28
TGTGCCATCGGGAGGGTACCCTCCTACGAGCAGTACTTC
CAIGRVPSYEQYF
>NA|TRBJ1-1|17|TRBD1|TRBV11-2
TGTGCCAGCAGCTTAGTATCTGGGACAGTATTAAACACTGAAGCTTTCTTT
CASSLVSGTVLNTEAFF
>NA|TRBJ2-5|16|TRBD2|TRBV9
TGTGCCAGCAGCGGCACGGATAGCGGGAGTCGAGAGACCCAGTACTTC
CASSGTDSGSRETQYF
>NA|TRBJ2-5|18|TRBD2|TRBV14
TGTGCCAGCAGCCAAGTTGGACTAGCGGGAGGTATCGGAGAGACCCAGTACTTC
CASSQVGLAGGIGETQYF